This T cell receptor beta chain was sequenced in a study of shared clonotypes between healthy human individuals. Overall study: The study enrolled a couple of women and a few men aged 18 to 49. Study findings and constraints: Represented diversity, genetic and exposure-history alike, was limited by few donors.

Germline V CDR1 and CDR2: GTSNPN, SVGIG (reference sequence). This CDR3 has 19 amino acids. Trimming stripped 0 bases from V and 3 bases from J, with 27 bases between. Selected positively for CCR7 and CD45RO-negative, naive CD8 cells excluded terminally differentiated effector memory CD45RA+ cells. Clones were read by immunoSEQ multiplex PCR, and TCRdb kept only the in-frame ones, dropping some. Of about 2.2 million clones in the sample, 90% to 95% are singletons; the top ten hold roughly 1.7%. A note on this clone: As yet, its antigen is unknown.

The sequencing sample was made of naive CD8+ T cells from PBMCs. The sequence was obtained from a man aged 18 to 29 in good health. Some clones in this sample may be carry-over from other donors' samples. J is TRBJ2-7 and V is TRBV30, with no clear D. In DNA, the CDR3 is TGTGCCTGGAGTGTGGACCTGGGCGGAACATTTACCTCTCTCTACGAGCAGTACTTC. This gives the protein CAWSVDLGGTFTSLYEQYF.